This is a list of T cell receptor beta chains from one sample in a study of vaccination and CD4 T cells after COVID-19. Which antigens these TCRs recognize remains unknown. TCRdb processed the PCR reads anew with MiXCR; each CDR3 protein has one entry. The table has some 17,000 distinct CDR3 sequences, roughly 62% seen once. The input for sequencing was CD4+ T cells from blood, cultured in vitro, taken after SARS-CoV-2 vaccination. These receptor sequences come from a human donor who had recovered from COVID-19. Each CDR3 is given with its conserved first and last residue. D genes are given only for firm matches. Rows give clone size only sometimes, using once, few, many, or a class for an expanded clone.

>TRBD1|TRBJ1-5|NA|TRBV20-1
TGCAGTGGCACAAAAGCAGGGGGCAACCAGCCCCAGCATTTT
CSGTKAGGNQPQHF
>NA|TRBJ1-1|NA|TRBV7-2
TGTGCCAGCAGCTTATACCCGGGGGGAAACACTGAAGCTTTCTTT
CASSLYPGGNTEAFF
>NA|TRBJ1-1|NA|TRBV20-1
TGCAGCGTTGGAGGCCGGAGTGACCCGAACACTGAAGCTTTCTTT
CSVGGRSDPNTEAFF
>NA|TRBJ2-4|few|TRBV7-2
TGTGCCAGCAGCTTCGGGGTTGAGGCGAACATTCAGTACTTC
CASSFGVEANIQYF
>NA|TRBJ2-2|NA|TRBV14
TGTGCCAGCAGCCAAACCGGCACCGGGGAGCTGTTTTTT
CASSQTGTGELFF
>NA|TRBJ2-7|few|TRBV6-1
TGTGCCAGCAGTCGCACAAGACAGAGCTCCTACGAGCAGTACTTC
CASSRTRQSSYEQYF
>NA|TRBJ1-5|NA|TRBV7-8
TGTGCCAGCAGCTTAGAAAGGGATAAGCCCCAGCATTTT
CASSLERDKPQHF
>TRBD2|TRBJ2-3|NA|TRBV5-4
TGTGCCAGCAGCGGGGGACTAGCGGATACGCAGTATTTT
CASSGGLADTQYF
>NA|TRBJ2-7|NA|TRBV12-1
TGTGCCAGCAGCCTTACCACTGGCTCCTACGAGCAGTACTTC
CASSLTTGSYEQYF
>TRBD1|TRBJ1-5|once|TRBV30
TGTGCCTGGGGAACGGACAGGGTGGGTCAGCCCCAGCATTTT
CAWGTDRVGQPQHF
>NA|TRBJ1-2|NA|TRBV7-6
TGTGCCAGCAGCCCTCGAGGAGACCATCGGGCTAACTATGGCTACACCTTC
CASSPRGDHRANYGYTF
>NA|TRBJ1-5|few|TRBV6-1
TGTGCCAGCAGTCCAGGTGTGGGGAATCAGCCCCAGCATTTT
CASSPGVGNQPQHF
>NA|TRBJ2-7|NA|TRBV2
TGTGCCAGCAGTGGACAGGGACTTACCTACGAGCAGTACTTC
CASSGQGLTYEQYF
>NA|TRBJ2-5|NA|TRBV7-7
TGTGCCAGCAGCTTACGGGTTTTAGAGACCCAGTACTTC
CASSLRVLETQYF
>NA|TRBJ2-5|NA|TRBV19
TGTGCCAGTAGACAACGGACAATGGAGACCCAGTACTTC
CASRQRTMETQYF
>TRBD1|TRBJ1-5|NA|TRBV19
TGTGCCAGTGGGGGACAGGGAGAGGGTCAGCCCCAGCATTTT
CASGGQGEGQPQHF
>NA|TRBJ1-6|NA|TRBV7-9
TGTGCCAGCAGCTTATTATCCTTGAATTCACCCCTCCACTTT
CASSLLSLNSPLHF
>NA|TRBJ1-6|few|TRBV6-1
TGTGCCAGCACCGAACAGGGAGGTAATTCACCCCTCCACTTT
CASTEQGGNSPLHF
>TRBD1|TRBJ2-3|NA|TRBV7-2
TGTGCCAGCAGCATGGCACAGGGGTGGGACACAGATACGCAGTATTTT
CASSMAQGWDTDTQYF
>NA|TRBJ1-1|NA|TRBV9
TGTGCCAGCAGCGTAGGACAGCCGAACACTGAAGCTTTCTTT
CASSVGQPNTEAFF
>NA|TRBJ1-5|once|TRBV2
TGTGCCAGCAGTGAAATCAGGGCCAGGGTTGGTGGAGAGCCCCAGCATTTT
CASSEIRARVGGEPQHF
>NA|TRBJ1-1|NA|TRBV30
TGTGCCTGGTCTCAAGGTTGGAGCGCTGAAGCTTTCTTT
CAWSQGWSAEAFF
>TRBD2|TRBJ2-5|NA|TRBV12-3/TRBV12-4
TGTGCCAGCAGTTCAGAGACTAGCGGGAGTTGGGAGACCCAGTACTTC
CASSSETSGSWETQYF
>TRBD1|TRBJ1-5|few|TRBV24-1
TGTGCCACCAGTGACGGACAGGGGGCGGACAATCAGCCCCAGCATTTT
CATSDGQGADNQPQHF
>TRBD2|TRBJ2-2|NA|TRBV2
TGTGCCAGCAGGAGCGGGGGGATGAACACCGGGGAGCTGTTTTTT
CASRSGGMNTGELFF
>TRBD2|TRBJ2-3|NA|TRBV7-9
TGTGCCACCCCCGGGACTAGCGCCACAGATACGCAGTATTTT
CATPGTSATDTQYF
>NA|TRBJ1-3|NA|TRBV6-1
TGTGCCAGCAGGGTGGAAGCAGGGGCCACCATATATTTT
CASRVEAGATIYF
>NA|TRBJ1-1|NA|TRBV6-2/TRBV6-3
TGTGCCAGCACCTTTGGGACCGCCGCCTGGGAGAGAAACACTGAAGCTTTCTTT
CASTFGTAAWERNTEAFF
>NA|TRBJ2-5|few|TRBV7-3
TGTGCCAGCAGCATAACCGGGACGCCACAAGAGACCCAGTACTTC
CASSITGTPQETQYF
>NA|TRBJ1-5|NA|TRBV6-2/TRBV6-3
TGTGCCAGCAGTTACCTGTGGGCGGAGGCCCCTCAGCCCCAGCATTTT
CASSYLWAEAPQPQHF
>TRBD2|TRBJ2-7|NA|TRBV20-1
TGCAGTGCTAGAGACCGAAGGGGACTAACAGGCGAGCAGTACTTC
CSARDRRGLTGEQYF
>TRBD2|TRBJ2-1|once|TRBV6-2/TRBV6-3
TGTGCCAGCAGTCGAGGACTAGCGGGAGGCAATGAGCAGTTCTTC
CASSRGLAGGNEQFF
>NA|TRBJ1-5|NA|TRBV5-1
TGCGCCAGCAGCGCGGACGGGGGCAATCAGCCCCAGCATTTT
CASSADGGNQPQHF
>NA|TRBJ1-6|NA|TRBV6-2/TRBV6-3
TGTGCCAGCAGTGAGGGCAGCTCCTATAATTCACCCCTCCACTTT
CASSEGSSYNSPLHF
>NA|TRBJ2-5|NA|TRBV7-2
TGTGCCAGCAGCTTAAGATCGACGTGGCGGGCGCAGGGGACCCAGTACTTC
CASSLRSTWRAQGTQYF
>TRBD2|TRBJ2-5|NA|TRBV7-2
TGTGCCAGCACGACAAGGGGAGGGGCCCAAGAGACCCAGTACTTC
CASTTRGGAQETQYF
>NA|TRBJ2-7|NA|TRBV25-1
TGTGCCAGCAGTGAGGGTCGTGGCGGGGCCTACGAGCAGTACTTC
CASSEGRGGAYEQYF
>NA|TRBJ2-6|few|TRBV30
TGTGCCTGGAGAGGTGACAGGTTTGGGGCCAACGTCCTGACTTTC
CAWRGDRFGANVLTF
>NA|TRBJ2-3|NA|TRBV7-6
TGTGCCAGCAGCTCCGTTCCCACTAGCACAGATACGCAGTATTTT
CASSSVPTSTDTQYF
>TRBD1|TRBJ1-2|NA|TRBV27
TGTGCCAGCAGCTTTAGAACAGGGGGGGACTATGGCTACACCTTC
CASSFRTGGDYGYTF
>NA|TRBJ1-1|NA|TRBV5-4
TGTGCCAGCAGCGGGGGACGCTTACTCCCTATGAACACTGAAGCTTTCTTT
CASSGGRLLPMNTEAFF
>NA|TRBJ1-5|NA|TRBV29-1
TGCAGTGTCCAGCAGGGCCTAAATCAGCCCCAGCATTTT
CSVQQGLNQPQHF
>NA|TRBJ1-5|few|TRBV6-1
TGTGCCAGCAGTGCCCACAGTTCCAATCAGCCCCAGCATTTT
CASSAHSSNQPQHF
>NA|TRBJ2-7|NA|TRBV5-6
TGTGCCAGCAGCTTCAGGGGATACTACGAGCAGTACTTC
CASSFRGYYEQYF
>TRBD1|TRBJ1-2|NA|TRBV6-1
TGTGCCAGCAGCCCCTCCGGGACAGGGTTGGGCTACACCTTC
CASSPSGTGLGYTF
>NA|TRBJ1-5|few|TRBV7-8
TGTGCCAGCAGCTTTAATAGGCTGAACAATCAGCCCCAGCATTTT
CASSFNRLNNQPQHF
>TRBD1|TRBJ2-7|NA|TRBV11-3
TGTGCCAGCAGCTGGGGACAGGGGCGTGAGGAGCAGTACTTC
CASSWGQGREEQYF
>NA|TRBJ1-1|few|TRBV19
TGTGCCAGTTCTAGGACATCAAACACTGAAGCTTTCTTT
CASSRTSNTEAFF
>TRBD2|TRBJ2-5|NA|TRBV7-6
TGTGCCAGCACCCGCGAACCCAAGACTAGCGGACCACAAGAGACCCAGTACTTC
CASTREPKTSGPQETQYF
>NA|TRBJ2-1|NA|TRBV4-3
TGCGCCAGCAGCCCCAACTCCCGATACAATGAGCAGTTCTTC
CASSPNSRYNEQFF
>NA|TRBJ2-3|NA|TRBV19
TGTGCCAGTAGTATCCCCGGGGCCCACACAGATACGCAGTATTTT
CASSIPGAHTDTQYF
>NA|TRBJ1-5|NA|TRBV15
TGTGCCACCAGCAGAGAGGACAGCCAGAATCAGCCCCAGCATTTT
CATSREDSQNQPQHF
>NA|TRBJ2-3|NA|TRBV11-3
TGTGCCAGCAGCCCCACAGGGTTAGTAGATACGCAGTATTTT
CASSPTGLVDTQYF
>TRBD1|TRBJ1-2|NA|TRBV6-1
TGTGCCAGCAGTCCACCCCTCGGGGGACAGGATCACGGCTACACCTTC
CASSPPLGGQDHGYTF
>NA|TRBJ1-2|few|TRBV12-3/TRBV12-4
TGTGCCAGCAGCCGGGGATCCGGGGGGGTCATGAGGGGCTACACCTTC
CASSRGSGGVMRGYTF
>NA|TRBJ1-2|few|TRBV6-1
TGTGCTTCCTCGGGAGGAGGGTATGGCTACACCTTC
CASSGGGYGYTF